A selection of T cell receptor beta chains follows, all from one sample in a study of cytomegalovirus exposure and HLA in healthy donors. The repertoire was sequenced with immunoSEQ multiplex PCR; TCRdb's copy has only in-frame clones and lacks some. Of 95,000 to 100,000 clones listed, 65% to 85% are singletons. Sequences were obtained from PBMCs. The receptors originated from a man in his forties or fifties in good health and CMV-seronegative. CDR3s include the opening cysteine and the closing phenylalanine or tryptophan. D genes are given only for firm matches. Clone size appears in some rows only: once, few, many, or a class for an expanded clone.

J: TRBJ2-7; V: TRBV6-4; D: -; size: -; CDR3: CASIMGSHEQYF; DNA: TGTGCCAGCATTATGGGGAGCCACGAGCAGTACTTC
J: TRBJ1-1; V: TRBV29-1; D: TRBD1; size: few; CDR3: CSVPRQGMNTEAFF; DNA: TGCAGCGTCCCCAGACAGGGTATGAACACTGAAGCTTTCTTT
J: TRBJ2-5; V: TRBV6-6; D: TRBD1; size: -; CDR3: CASSSWTGKETQYF; DNA: TGTGCCAGCAGTTCTTGGACAGGGAAAGAGACCCAGTACTTC
J: TRBJ2-7; V: TRBV5-1; D: TRBD1; size: -; CDR3: CASSTAGTGYEQYF; DNA: TGCGCCAGCAGCACAGCCGGGACAGGATACGAGCAGTACTTC
J: TRBJ2-7; V: TRBV6-1; D: TRBD1; size: -; CDR3: CASSVDRVVRDEQYF; DNA: TGTGCCAGCAGTGTAGACAGGGTGGTTAGAGACGAGCAGTACTTC
J: TRBJ2-4; V: TRBV25-1; D: TRBD1; size: -; CDR3: CASRGQGENIQYF; DNA: TGTGCCAGCAGGGGACAGGGGGAAAACATTCAGTACTTC
J: TRBJ2-3; V: TRBV5-1; D: TRBD2; size: once; CDR3: CASSISPAGATDTQYF; DNA: TGCGCCAGCAGCATTTCCCCAGCGGGGGCCACAGATACGCAGTATTTT
J: TRBJ2-1; V: TRBV6-5; D: TRBD1; size: -; CDR3: CASRSQGQALNEQFF; DNA: TGTGCCAGCAGATCCCAGGGACAGGCCCTAAATGAGCAGTTCTTC
J: TRBJ1-1; V: TRBV10-2; D: -; size: -; CDR3: CASSEYRASTEAFF; DNA: TGCGCCAGCAGTGAGTACAGGGCTAGCACTGAAGCTTTCTTT
J: TRBJ1-2; V: TRBV7-2; D: TRBD1; size: -; CDR3: CASSELDRDYGYTF; DNA: TGTGCCAGCAGCGAGCTAGACAGGGACTATGGCTACACCTTC
J: TRBJ2-2; V: TRBV25-1; D: -; size: -; CDR3: CAKMRNTGELFF; DNA: TGTGCCAAAATGCGGAACACCGGGGAGCTGTTTTTT
J: TRBJ2-7; V: TRBV18; D: TRBD2; size: -; CDR3: CASSATSGEQYF; DNA: TGTGCCAGCTCAGCGACTAGCGGGGAGCAGTACTTC
J: TRBJ2-1; V: TRBV7-8; D: TRBD2; size: -; CDR3: CASSLGSGGVNNEQFF; DNA: TGTGCCAGCAGCCTCGGTAGCGGGGGGGTAAACAATGAGCAGTTCTTC
J: TRBJ2-3; V: TRBV5-4; D: TRBD1; size: -; CDR3: CASSHGQGSTDTQYF; DNA: TGTGCCAGCAGCCACGGACAGGGTAGCACAGATACGCAGTATTTT
J: TRBJ2-5; V: TRBV20-1; D: -; size: -; CDR3: CSAADRRTQYF; DNA: TGCAGTGCTGCCGATCGTAGAACCCAGTACTTC
J: TRBJ2-7; V: TRBV5-4; D: -; size: once; CDR3: CASSPPGAANYEQYF; DNA: TGTGCCAGCAGCCCACCCGGAGCGGCGAACTACGAGCAGTACTTC
J: TRBJ2-3; V: TRBV5-1; D: -; size: once; CDR3: CASRLQGSSSTDTQYF; DNA: TGCGCCAGCAGACTCCAGGGGTCGTCTAGCACAGATACGCAGTATTTT
J: TRBJ2-3; V: TRBV5-1; D: TRBD2; size: few; CDR3: CASSSLGGTSGSRTTDTQYF; DNA: TGCGCCAGCAGCTCCCTGGGGGGGACTAGCGGGAGTCGGACCACAGATACGCAGTATTTT
J: TRBJ2-3; V: TRBV30; D: -; size: -; CDR3: CAWTPGGGGNTQYF; DNA: TGTGCCTGGACCCCGGGGGGCGGCGGGAATACGCAGTATTTT
J: TRBJ1-1; V: TRBV13; D: TRBD1; size: few; CDR3: CASSPGTETLNTEAFF; DNA: TGTGCCAGCAGCCCGGGGACAGAGACGTTGAACACTGAAGCTTTCTTT
J: TRBJ1-1; V: TRBV5-4; D: TRBD1; size: -; CDR3: CANHDRGGTEAFF; DNA: TGTGCCAACCATGACAGGGGCGGAACTGAAGCTTTCTTT
J: TRBJ1-1; V: TRBV2; D: -; size: few; CDR3: CASSEARGGNTEAFF; DNA: TGTGCCAGCAGTGAAGCAAGGGGGGGGAACACTGAAGCTTTCTTT
J: TRBJ1-6; V: TRBV28; D: -; size: once; CDR3: CASKGRGNSPLHF; DNA: TGTGCCAGCAAAGGCAGGGGTAATTCACCCCTCCACTTT
J: TRBJ1-4; V: TRBV5-1; D: -; size: -; CDR3: CASSLGAGTNEKLFF; DNA: TGCGCCAGCAGCTTGGGTGCAGGAACTAATGAAAAACTGTTTTTT
J: TRBJ2-2; V: TRBV5-1; D: -; size: -; CDR3: CASSLEGADTGELFF; DNA: TGCGCCAGCAGCCTGGAGGGGGCCGACACCGGGGAGCTGTTTTTT
J: TRBJ2-5; V: TRBV4-1; D: -; size: -; CDR3: CASSQANVAGVRETQYF; DNA: TGCGCCAGCAGCCAAGCGAATGTTGCAGGGGTTCGGGAGACCCAGTACTTC
J: TRBJ1-5; V: TRBV10-3; D: -; size: -; CDR3: CASSPNLYHRETDQPQHF; DNA: TGTGCCAGCAGTCCGAATTTATACCACAGGGAGACGGATCAGCCCCAGCATTTT
J: TRBJ2-3; V: TRBV19; D: -; size: -; CDR3: CASSIGGGTDTQYF; DNA: TGTGCCAGTAGTATTGGCGGGGGCACAGATACGCAGTATTTT
J: TRBJ2-7; V: TRBV13; D: TRBD1; size: few; CDR3: CASSFSGTGQGREQYF; DNA: TGTGCCAGCAGCTTTAGCGGTACGGGACAGGGTCGCGAGCAGTACTTC
J: TRBJ2-5; V: TRBV4-3; D: TRBD2; size: few; CDR3: CASSPGLAIQETQYF; DNA: TGCGCCAGCAGCCCTGGACTAGCGATACAAGAGACCCAGTACTTC
J: TRBJ2-3; V: TRBV4-1; D: -; size: -; CDR3: CASSPSRYF; DNA: TGCGCCAGCAGCCCCTCGCGATATTTT
J: TRBJ1-1; V: TRBV19; D: -; size: -; CDR3: CASSIQGRNTEAFF; DNA: TGTGCCAGTAGTATACAGGGTAGAAACACTGAAGCTTTCTTT
J: TRBJ2-3; V: TRBV2; D: -; size: -; CDR3: CASSGMRDTQYF; DNA: TGTGCCAGCAGCGGGATGCGAGATACGCAGTATTTT
J: TRBJ2-1; V: TRBV5-1; D: TRBD2; size: -; CDR3: CASSLATSGQYNEQFF; DNA: TGCGCCAGCAGCTTGGCCACTAGCGGGCAATACAATGAGCAGTTCTTC
J: TRBJ1-4; V: TRBV7-9; D: -; size: -; CDR3: CASSLPGPRGEKLFF; DNA: TGTGCCAGCAGCTTACCCGGGCCAAGAGGGGAAAAACTGTTTTTT
J: TRBJ2-7; V: TRBV7-2; D: -; size: -; CDR3: CASRPQGITYEQYF; DNA: TGTGCCAGCAGACCGCAGGGAATTACCTACGAGCAGTACTTC
J: TRBJ2-2; V: TRBV6-6; D: TRBD2; size: -; CDR3: CASSYGLAVNTGELFF; DNA: TGTGCCAGCAGTTACGGACTAGCGGTGAACACCGGGGAGCTGTTTTTT